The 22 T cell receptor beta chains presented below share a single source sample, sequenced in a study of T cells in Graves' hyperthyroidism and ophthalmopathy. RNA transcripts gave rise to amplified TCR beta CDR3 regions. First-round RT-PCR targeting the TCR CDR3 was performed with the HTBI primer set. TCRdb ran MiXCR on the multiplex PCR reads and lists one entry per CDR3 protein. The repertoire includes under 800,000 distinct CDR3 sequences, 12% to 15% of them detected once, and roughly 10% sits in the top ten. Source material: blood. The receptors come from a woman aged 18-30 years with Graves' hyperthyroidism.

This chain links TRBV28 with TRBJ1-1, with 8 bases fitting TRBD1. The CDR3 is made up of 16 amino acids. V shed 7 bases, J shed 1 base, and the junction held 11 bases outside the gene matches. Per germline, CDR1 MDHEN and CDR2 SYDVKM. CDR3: CASTHMAGGKNTEAFF. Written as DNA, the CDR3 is TGTGCCAGCACTCATATGGCAGGGGGCAAGAACACTGAAGCTTTCTTT. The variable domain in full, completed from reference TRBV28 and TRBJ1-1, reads DVKVTQSSRYLVKRTGEKVFLECVQDMDHENMFWYRQDPGLGLRLIYFSYDVKMKEKGDIPEGYSVSREKKERFSLILESASTNQTSMYLCASTHMAGGKNTEAFFGQGTRLTVV.

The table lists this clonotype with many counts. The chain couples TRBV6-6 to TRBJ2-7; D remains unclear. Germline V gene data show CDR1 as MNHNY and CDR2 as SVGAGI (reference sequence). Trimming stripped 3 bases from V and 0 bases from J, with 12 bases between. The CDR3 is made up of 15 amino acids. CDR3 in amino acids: CASSYSDGTSYEQYF. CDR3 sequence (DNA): TGTGCCAGCAGTTATTCGGACGGAACCTCCTACGAGCAGTACTTC.

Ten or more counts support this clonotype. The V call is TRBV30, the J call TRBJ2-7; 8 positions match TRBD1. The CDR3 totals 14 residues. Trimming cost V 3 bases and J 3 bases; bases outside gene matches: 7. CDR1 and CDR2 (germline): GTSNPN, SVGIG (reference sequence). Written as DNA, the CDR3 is TGTGCCTGGAGGGGGGGACAGGATTACTACGAGCAGTACTTC. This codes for CAWRGGQDYYEQYF.

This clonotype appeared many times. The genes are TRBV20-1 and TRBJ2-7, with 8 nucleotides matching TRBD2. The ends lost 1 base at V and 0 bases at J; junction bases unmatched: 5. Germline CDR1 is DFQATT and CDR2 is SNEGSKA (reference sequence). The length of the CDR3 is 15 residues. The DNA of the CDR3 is TGCAGTGCTAGAGGGCTAGCGGGCCTCTCCTACGAGCAGTACTTC. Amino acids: CSARGLAGLSYEQYF.

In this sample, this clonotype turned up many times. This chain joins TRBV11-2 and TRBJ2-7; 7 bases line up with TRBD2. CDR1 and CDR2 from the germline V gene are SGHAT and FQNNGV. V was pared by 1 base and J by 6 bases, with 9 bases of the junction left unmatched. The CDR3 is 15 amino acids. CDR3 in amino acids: CASSLVLAVGGEQYF. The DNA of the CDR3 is TGTGCCAGCAGCTTAGTTCTAGCGGTGGGAGGCGAGCAGTACTTC.

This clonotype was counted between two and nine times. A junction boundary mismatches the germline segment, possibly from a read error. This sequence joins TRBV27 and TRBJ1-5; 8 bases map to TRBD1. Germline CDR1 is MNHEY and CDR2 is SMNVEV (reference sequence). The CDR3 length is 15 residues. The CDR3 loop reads CASSTDRGGNRPQHF. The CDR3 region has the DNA TGTGCCAGCAGTACCGACAGGGGCGGCAATCGGCCCCAGCATTTT.

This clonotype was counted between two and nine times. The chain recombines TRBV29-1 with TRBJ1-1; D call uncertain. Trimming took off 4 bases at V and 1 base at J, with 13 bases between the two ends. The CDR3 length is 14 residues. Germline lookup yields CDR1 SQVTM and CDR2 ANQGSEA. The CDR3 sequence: CSVGGGNKNTEAFF. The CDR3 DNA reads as TGCAGCGTTGGGGGAGGCAACAAGAACACTGAAGCTTTCTTT.

The CDR3 spells CASSFYRGRMNTEAFF. CDR3 bases: TGTGCCAGCAGTTTTTACAGGGGACGAATGAACACTGAAGCTTTCTTT. V usage is TRBV27 and J usage is TRBJ1-1, with 7 bases that match TRBD1. The germline gives CDR1 MNHEY, CDR2 SMNVEV (reference sequence). The length of the CDR3 is 16 residues. Trimming cost V 3 bases and J 0 bases; bases outside gene matches: 7.

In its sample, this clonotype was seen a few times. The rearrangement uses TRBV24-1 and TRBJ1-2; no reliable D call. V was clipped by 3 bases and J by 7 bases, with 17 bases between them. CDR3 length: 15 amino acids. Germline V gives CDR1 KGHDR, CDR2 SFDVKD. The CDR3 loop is CATSDPNARRGGYTF. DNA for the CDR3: TGTGCCACCAGTGATCCCAATGCCCGGCGTGGTGGCTACACCTTC.

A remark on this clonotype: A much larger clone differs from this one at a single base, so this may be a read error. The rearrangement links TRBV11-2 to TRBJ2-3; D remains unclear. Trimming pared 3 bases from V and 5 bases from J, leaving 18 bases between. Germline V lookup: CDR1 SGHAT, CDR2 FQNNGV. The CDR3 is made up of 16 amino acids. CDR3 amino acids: CASSFNRTKLVDTQYF. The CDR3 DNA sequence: TGTGCCAGCAGCTTCAATCGGACGAAGCTGGTAGATACGCAGTATTTT.

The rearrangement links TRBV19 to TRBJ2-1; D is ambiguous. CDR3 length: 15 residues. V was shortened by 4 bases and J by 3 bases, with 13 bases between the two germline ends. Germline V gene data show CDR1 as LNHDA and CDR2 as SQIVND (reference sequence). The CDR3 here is CASSKGLGIYNEQFF. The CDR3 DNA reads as TGTGCCAGTAGTAAAGGGTTGGGCATCTACAATGAGCAGTTCTTC.

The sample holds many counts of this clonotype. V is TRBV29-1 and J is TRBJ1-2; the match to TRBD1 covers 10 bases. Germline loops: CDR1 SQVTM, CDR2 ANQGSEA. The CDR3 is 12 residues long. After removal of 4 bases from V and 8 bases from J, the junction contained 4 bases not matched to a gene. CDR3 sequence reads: CSVGQGANGYTF. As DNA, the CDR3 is TGCAGCGTTGGACAGGGGGCCAACGGCTACACCTTC.

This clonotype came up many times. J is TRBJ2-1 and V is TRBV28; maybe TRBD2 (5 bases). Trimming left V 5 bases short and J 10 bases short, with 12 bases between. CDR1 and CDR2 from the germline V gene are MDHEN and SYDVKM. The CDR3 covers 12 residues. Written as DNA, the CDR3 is TGTGCCAGCAGTGTGTTAGCGTGGGAGCAGTTCTTC. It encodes CASSVLAWEQFF.

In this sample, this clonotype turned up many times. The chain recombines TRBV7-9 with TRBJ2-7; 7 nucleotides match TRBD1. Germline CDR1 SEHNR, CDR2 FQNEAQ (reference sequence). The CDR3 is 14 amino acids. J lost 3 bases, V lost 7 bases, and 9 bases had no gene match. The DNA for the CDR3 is TGTGCCAGCATTGATGACAGGGCCGGCTACGAGCAGTACTTC. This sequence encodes CASIDDRAGYEQYF.

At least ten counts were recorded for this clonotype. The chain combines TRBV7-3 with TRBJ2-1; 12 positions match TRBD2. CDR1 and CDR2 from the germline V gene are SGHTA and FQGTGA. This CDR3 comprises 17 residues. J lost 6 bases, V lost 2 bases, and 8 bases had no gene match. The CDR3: CASSLVSSGRAGNEQFF. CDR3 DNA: TGTGCCAGCAGCTTAGTTTCTAGCGGGAGGGCGGGCAATGAGCAGTTCTTC.

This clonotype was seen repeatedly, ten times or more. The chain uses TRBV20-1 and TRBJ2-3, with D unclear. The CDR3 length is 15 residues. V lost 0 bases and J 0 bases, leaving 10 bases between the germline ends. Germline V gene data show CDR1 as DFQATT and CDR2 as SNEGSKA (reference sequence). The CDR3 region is CSARESAASTDTQYF. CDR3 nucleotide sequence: TGCAGTGCTAGAGAGTCGGCAGCTAGCACAGATACGCAGTATTTT.

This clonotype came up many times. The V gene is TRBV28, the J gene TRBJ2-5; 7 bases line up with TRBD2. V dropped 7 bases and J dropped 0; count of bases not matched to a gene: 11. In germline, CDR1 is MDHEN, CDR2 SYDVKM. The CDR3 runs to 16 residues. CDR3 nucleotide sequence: TGTGCCAGCACCGACCTCGGGGGGTACGACCAAGAGACCCAGTACTTC. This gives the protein CASTDLGGYDQETQYF.

Here the CDR3 DNA reads TGTGCCAGCAGCCCGACCGGGGGCGGAGGTTGGGAGACCCAGTACTTC. Its translation: CASSPTGGGGWETQYF. V gene TRBV5-8 combines with J gene TRBJ2-5; D possibly uses TRBD1 or TRBD2 (6 bases each). Trimming stripped 4 bases from V and 5 bases from J, with 21 bases between. This CDR3 has 16 amino acids. CDR1 SGHTS and CDR2 YDEGEE come from the germline V gene. Together with reference TRBV5-8 and TRBJ2-5, the CDR3 gives the full variable domain: EAGVTQSPTHLIKTRGQQATLRCSPISGHTSVYWYQQALGLGLQFLLWYDEGEERNRGNFPPRFSGRQFPNYSSELNVNALELEDSALYLCASSPTGGGGWETQYFGPGTRLLVL.

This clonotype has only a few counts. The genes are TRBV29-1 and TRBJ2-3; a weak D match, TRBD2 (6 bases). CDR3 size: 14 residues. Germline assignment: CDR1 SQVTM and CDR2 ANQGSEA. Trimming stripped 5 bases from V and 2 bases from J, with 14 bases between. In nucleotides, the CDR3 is TGCAGCGTTAGGCCGGGACTCCACACAGATACGCAGTATTTT. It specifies CSVRPGLHTDTQYF.

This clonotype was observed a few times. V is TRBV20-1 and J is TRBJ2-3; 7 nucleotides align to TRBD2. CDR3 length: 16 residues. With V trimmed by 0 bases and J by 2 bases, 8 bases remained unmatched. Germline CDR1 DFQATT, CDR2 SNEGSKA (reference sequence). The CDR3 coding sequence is TGCAGTGCTAGAGATCCTTCTAGCGGATTCACAGATACGCAGTATTTT. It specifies CSARDPSSGFTDTQYF.

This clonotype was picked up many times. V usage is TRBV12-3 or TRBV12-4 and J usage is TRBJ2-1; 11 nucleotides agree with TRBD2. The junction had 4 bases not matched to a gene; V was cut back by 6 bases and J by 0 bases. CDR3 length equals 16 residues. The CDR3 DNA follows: TGTGCCAGCAGCGGACTAGCGGGCCTCTCCTACAATGAGCAGTTCTTC. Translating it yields CASSGLAGLSYNEQFF.

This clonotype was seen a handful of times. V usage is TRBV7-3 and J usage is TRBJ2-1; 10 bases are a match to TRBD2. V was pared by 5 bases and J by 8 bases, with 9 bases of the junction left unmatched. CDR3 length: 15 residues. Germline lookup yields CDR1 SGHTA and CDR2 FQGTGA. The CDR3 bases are TGTGCCAGCAGCATAAATAGCGGGAGGATCGATGAGCAGTTCTTC. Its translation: CASSINSGRIDEQFF.